Listed below are T cell receptor beta chains from one sample, sequenced in a study of T cell responses to AZD1222 COVID-19 vaccine. Some clones are missing from TCRdb's copy, which holds only in-frame ones; the method was immunoSEQ multiplex PCR. The data hold about 85,000 clones, with 86% observed a single time. The sample in question was peripheral blood, obtained on day 0 of AZD1222 vaccination. These receptors were obtained from an adult in good health. The CDR3 runs from the conserved cysteine through the conserved F or W. The D gene is left open where the match is weak. The size field is filled for only some rows; it gives once, few, many or a size class.

cdr3_length d_call j_call v_call clone_size cdr3_nt cdr3_aa
13 NA TRBJ2-7 TRBV3-1/TRBV3-2 NA TGTGCCAGCAGCCAACAGACATCCTACGAGCAGTACTTC CASSQQTSYEQYF
13 NA TRBJ1-5 TRBV6-5 NA TGTGCCAGCAGAGGAGGGGGGTTTCAGCCCCAGCATTTT CASRGGGFQPQHF
13 TRBD1 TRBJ1-2 TRBV28 NA TGTGCCAGCAGCTCAACGGGACAGACGGGCTACACCTTC CASSSTGQTGYTF
14 NA TRBJ2-5 TRBV6-5 few TGTGCCAGCAGCAATACAGGGTTAGGAGAGACCCAGTACTTC CASSNTGLGETQYF
14 NA TRBJ1-2 TRBV28 NA TGTGCCAGCGGACCACCTCCAGGTCTATATGGCTACACCTTC CASGPPPGLYGYTF
15 TRBD1 TRBJ1-5 TRBV19 NA TGTGCCAGTAGTCCGACAGGGGGCAGTCATCAGCCCCAGCATTTT CASSPTGGSHQPQHF
14 NA TRBJ2-5 TRBV15 once TGTGCCACCAGCAGAGCAGGGGCTGGGGAGACCCAGTACTTC CATSRAGAGETQYF
16 NA TRBJ2-7 TRBV4-1 NA TGCGCCAGCAGCCCGTTACCGACTAATACCTACGTAGAGCAGTACTTC CASSPLPTNTYVEQYF
15 TRBD1 TRBJ1-5 TRBV6-6 NA TGTGCCAGCAGTTACTCGGGACAGGGAACTCAGCCCCAGCATTTT CASSYSGQGTQPQHF
17 TRBD1 TRBJ1-4 TRBV27 NA TGTGCCAGCAGTCCTTGGACAGGGGGAAGAGCTAATGAAAAACTGTTTTTT CASSPWTGGRANEKLFF
17 TRBD2 TRBJ2-2 TRBV3-1/TRBV3-2 NA TGTGCCAGCAGCCAAGAACGAAGCGGGGTTGGCACCGGGGAGCTGTTTTTT CASSQERSGVGTGELFF
14 NA TRBJ2-7 TRBV19 once TGTGCCAGTAGTATGGGTGGAAACTCCTACGAGCAGTACTTC CASSMGGNSYEQYF
14 NA TRBJ2-3 TRBV7-2 NA TGTGCCAGCAGCGTTAACGCGGCCCCCAATACGCAGTATTTT CASSVNAAPNTQYF
16 TRBD2 TRBJ2-3 TRBV9 NA TGTGCCAGCAGCGCTAGCGGGAGCCATAGCACAGATACGCAGTATTTT CASSASGSHSTDTQYF
14 NA TRBJ1-4 TRBV6-5 NA TGTGCCAGCAGTTACTCGGGGAGAAATGAAAAACTGTTTTTT CASSYSGRNEKLFF
13 NA TRBJ2-7 TRBV24-1 NA TGTGCCACCAGTGATCGACCATCAGGGGAGCAGTACTTC CATSDRPSGEQYF
15 NA TRBJ1-2 TRBV4-1 NA TGCGCCAGCAGCCAAGATCTTATCGTTACCTATGGCTACACCTTC CASSQDLIVTYGYTF
13 NA TRBJ1-3 TRBV6-5 NA TGTGCCAGCAGCCAGACGGGGGGAAACACCATATATTTT CASSQTGGNTIYF
15 TRBD1 TRBJ2-7 TRBV28 NA TGTGCCAGCAATTTGGACAGGATAGCCTCCTACGAGCAGTACTTC CASNLDRIASYEQYF
16 NA TRBJ2-7 TRBV28 once TGTGCCAGCAGTGCGCGGGCGGGCGGCAAAACCTACGAGCAGTACTTC CASSARAGGKTYEQYF
15 TRBD2 TRBJ2-1 TRBV28 NA TGTGCCAGCAGCCAACTAGCGGGAGGGTACAATGAGCAGTTCTTC CASSQLAGGYNEQFF
13 TRBD1 TRBJ1-2 TRBV7-2 NA TGTGCCAGCAGCGGACAGGGGGGTTATGGCTACACCTTC CASSGQGGYGYTF
15 TRBD1 TRBJ1-3 TRBV6-5 NA TGTGCCAGCAGTTACTTGACAGGGTACGGAAACACCATATATTTT CASSYLTGYGNTIYF
15 TRBD2 TRBJ2-1 TRBV5-1 NA TGCGCCAGCAGCTTGGGGACTAGCGGGATAAATGAGCAGTTCTTC CASSLGTSGINEQFF
11 NA TRBJ2-5 TRBV3-1/TRBV3-2 NA TGTGCCAGCAGGGGGCGGGAGACCCAGTACTTC CASRGRETQYF
14 NA TRBJ2-5 TRBV5-3 NA TGTGCCAGAAGCTCCGCCCGGGGGCAAGAGACCCAGTACTTC CARSSARGQETQYF
17 TRBD2 TRBJ2-2 TRBV19 NA TGTGCCAGTAGGAAGAATAGCGGGGGGTCGAACACCGGGGAGCTGTTTTTT CASRKNSGGSNTGELFF
16 NA TRBJ1-4 TRBV11-2 NA TGTGCCAGCAGCTTAGCGGGCCCAGGGAGAGGAAAAAAACTGTTTTTT CASSLAGPGRGKKLFF
15 TRBD1 TRBJ2-7 TRBV27 NA TGTGCCAGCGCTGCGGGACAGGGGGGGCCCTACGAGCAGTACTTC CASAAGQGGPYEQYF
14 NA TRBJ2-2 TRBV7-6 NA TGTGCCAGCAGCCCCCGGAGGCAAGGCGGGGAGCTGTTTTTT CASSPRRQGGELFF
13 NA TRBJ1-1 TRBV27 NA TGTGCCAGCAAGGGTGTGGGGGTGGAAGGAGCTTTCTTT CASKGVGVEGAFF
15 NA TRBJ1-4 TRBV28 NA TGTGCCAGCAGCAAAGGGACTGCAACTAATGAAAAACTGTTTTTT CASSKGTATNEKLFF
14 NA TRBJ1-1 TRBV6-5 NA TGTGCCAGCAGTTCTGGGACACAGAACACTGAAGCTTTCTTT CASSSGTQNTEAFF
15 NA TRBJ1-2 TRBV7-2 NA TGTGCCAGCAGCCGCGGGACTGAAAATACCTATGGCTACACCTTC CASSRGTENTYGYTF
16 TRBD2 TRBJ2-5 TRBV24-1 NA TGTGCCACCAGTGATTTTCCCAGCGGGAGGGGAGAGACCCAGTACTTC CATSDFPSGRGETQYF
13 TRBD1 TRBJ2-7 TRBV6-6 NA TGTGCCAGCAAGAGGACAGGGGCCCACGAGCAGTACTTC CASKRTGAHEQYF
14 TRBD1 TRBJ1-2 TRBV5-4 NA TGTGCCAGCACCCGGGGGGGACAGGGTTATGGCTACACCTTC CASTRGGQGYGYTF
12 NA TRBJ1-2 TRBV7-9 NA TGTGCCAGCAGCTTAAGGGATTCTGGCTACACCTTC CASSLRDSGYTF
14 TRBD1 TRBJ1-4 TRBV19 NA TGTGCCACCCGACAGGGGGGTAATAATGAAAAACTGTTTTTT CATRQGGNNEKLFF
14 NA TRBJ1-5 TRBV7-8 few TGTGCCAGCAGCGAACTAGGGTTCAATCAGCCCCAGCATTTT CASSELGFNQPQHF
14 TRBD1 TRBJ1-1 TRBV3-1/TRBV3-2 NA TGTGCCAGCACCCAACAGGGGAAGGGCACTGAAGCTTTCTTT CASTQQGKGTEAFF
13 NA TRBJ2-7 TRBV11-1 once TGTGCCAGCAGCTCAGACAGTACCTACGAGCAGTACTTC CASSSDSTYEQYF